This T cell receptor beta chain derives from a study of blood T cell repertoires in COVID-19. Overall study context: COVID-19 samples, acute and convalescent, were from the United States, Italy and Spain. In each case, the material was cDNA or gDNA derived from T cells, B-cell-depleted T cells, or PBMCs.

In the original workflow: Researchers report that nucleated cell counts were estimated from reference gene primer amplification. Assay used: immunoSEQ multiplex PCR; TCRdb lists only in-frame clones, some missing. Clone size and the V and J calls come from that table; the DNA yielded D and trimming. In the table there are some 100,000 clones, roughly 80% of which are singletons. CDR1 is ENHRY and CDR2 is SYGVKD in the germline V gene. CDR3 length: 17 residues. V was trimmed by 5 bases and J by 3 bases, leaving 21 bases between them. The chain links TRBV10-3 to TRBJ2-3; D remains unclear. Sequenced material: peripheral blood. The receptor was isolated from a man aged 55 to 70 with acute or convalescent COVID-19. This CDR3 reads CAISPPVVAGRTDTQYF. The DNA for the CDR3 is TGTGCCATCAGTCCTCCGGTAGTGGCAGGCCGGACAGATACGCAGTATTTT.